Described below is a single T cell receptor (beta chain) sequence and its context. This entry belongs to a study of T and B cells in COVID-19 patients. The CDR3 sequence is 16 residues long. The V gene end was trimmed by 5 bases and the J gene end by 1 base; junction bases not matched to a gene: 6. Germline CDR1 KGHDR, CDR2 SFDVKD. BIOMED2 TRB-A/B primer pools were used in multiplex TRB PCR. TCRdb analysed the multiplex PCR reads with MiXCR anew, one entry per CDR3 protein. Of some 21,000 distinct CDR3 sequences in the sample, more than 30% are singletons; the top ten hold 2% to 2.5%. TRB was amplified from approximately 250-480 ng of blood genomic DNA.

This sequence originates from a human donor who had recovered from COVID-19. Specimen: blood. The V call is TRBV24-1, the J call TRBJ2-3; TRBD1 matches at 9 bases. CDR3 protein: CATSGGGTGRTDTQYF. The CDR3 bases are TGTGCCACCAGTGGGGGGGGGACAGGGCGCACAGATACGCAGTATTTT.